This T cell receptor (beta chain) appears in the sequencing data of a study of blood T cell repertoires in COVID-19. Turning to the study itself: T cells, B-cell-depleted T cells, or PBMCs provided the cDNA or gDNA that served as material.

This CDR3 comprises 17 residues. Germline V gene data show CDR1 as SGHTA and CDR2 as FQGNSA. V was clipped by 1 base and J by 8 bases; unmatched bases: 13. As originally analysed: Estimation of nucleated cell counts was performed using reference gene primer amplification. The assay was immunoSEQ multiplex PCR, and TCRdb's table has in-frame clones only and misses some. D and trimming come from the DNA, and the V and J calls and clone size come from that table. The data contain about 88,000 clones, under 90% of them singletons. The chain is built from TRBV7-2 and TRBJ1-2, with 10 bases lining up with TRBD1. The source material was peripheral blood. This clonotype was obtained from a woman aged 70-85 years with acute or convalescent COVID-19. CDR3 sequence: CASSLGRQGASLGGYTF. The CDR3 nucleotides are TGTGCCAGCAGCTTAGGGAGACAGGGGGCCTCCTTAGGCGGCTACACCTTC.